A selection of T cell receptor beta chains follows, all from one sample in a study of blood T cells in healthy people across ages. TCRdb re-analysed the 5' RACE reads in MiXCR, keeping a single row per CDR3 protein. This repertoire shows 1.5 million to 2 million distinct CDR3 sequences, under 30% found once; its top ten account for roughly 8%. Sequencing input: blood. All receptors derive from a woman aged 25 to 39 in good health. Each CDR3 is given with its conserved first and last residue. Each record gives: J gene, D gene, clone size, V gene, CDR3 DNA, CDR3 protein. D genes are given only for firm matches. Rows may omit the clone size; those that give it use once, few, many or a size class.

j_gene: TRBJ2-1; d_gene: TRBD2; abundance: NA; v_gene: TRBV20-1; CDR3nt: TGCAGTGCTAGCGGGCTAGCGGGAGAGGATGAGCAGTTCTTC; CDR3aa: CSASGLAGEDEQFF
j_gene: TRBJ1-5; d_gene: NA; abundance: NA; v_gene: TRBV10-1; CDR3nt: TGCGCCAGCAGTGAAAAAGGATGGGATCAGCCCCAGCATTTT; CDR3aa: CASSEKGWDQPQHF
j_gene: TRBJ1-1; d_gene: NA; abundance: NA; v_gene: TRBV24-1; CDR3nt: TGTGCCACCAGCCGGGGCGAAGAAGCTTTCTTT; CDR3aa: CATSRGEEAFF
j_gene: TRBJ2-3; d_gene: TRBD2; abundance: NA; v_gene: TRBV28; CDR3nt: TGTGCCAGCAGTTCCCCGACTAGCGGGGGGGCCGCAGATACGCAGTATTTT; CDR3aa: CASSSPTSGGAADTQYF
j_gene: TRBJ1-3; d_gene: NA; abundance: few; v_gene: TRBV7-2; CDR3nt: TGTGCCAGCGGCCTAGGAGGCCCTGGAAACACCATATATTTT; CDR3aa: CASGLGGPGNTIYF
j_gene: TRBJ2-2; d_gene: NA; abundance: NA; v_gene: TRBV6-6; CDR3nt: TGTGCCAGCAGGGCCGCTATCAACACCGGGGAGCTGTTTTTT; CDR3aa: CASRAAINTGELFF
j_gene: TRBJ1-1; d_gene: TRBD1; abundance: NA; v_gene: TRBV27; CDR3nt: TGTGCCAGCAGGCCCGGGACAGGGGCTTCTGAAGCTTTCTTT; CDR3aa: CASRPGTGASEAFF
j_gene: TRBJ2-1; d_gene: NA; abundance: few; v_gene: TRBV5-5; CDR3nt: TGTGCCAGCAGCTTCGATTCTTTGGTGGGCAATGAGCAGTTCTTC; CDR3aa: CASSFDSLVGNEQFF
j_gene: TRBJ1-5; d_gene: NA; abundance: NA; v_gene: TRBV12-5; CDR3nt: TGTGCTAGTGGTTTGGCGGGGAACCCCAATCAGCCCCAGCATTTT; CDR3aa: CASGLAGNPNQPQHF
j_gene: TRBJ2-3; d_gene: TRBD1; abundance: few; v_gene: TRBV11-1; CDR3nt: TGTGCCAGCAGCTTAAGGACAGGTTGGGCAGATACGCAGTATTTT; CDR3aa: CASSLRTGWADTQYF
j_gene: TRBJ2-3; d_gene: NA; abundance: NA; v_gene: TRBV5-1; CDR3nt: TGCGCCAGCAGCTTGCCCCGGGGACCGGAGGGAGATACGCAGTATTTT; CDR3aa: CASSLPRGPEGDTQYF
j_gene: TRBJ2-1; d_gene: NA; abundance: NA; v_gene: TRBV7-6; CDR3nt: TGTGCCAGCAGCCCCGGGTATGAGCGGTTCTTC; CDR3aa: CASSPGYERFF
j_gene: TRBJ2-1; d_gene: TRBD1; abundance: NA; v_gene: TRBV29-1; CDR3nt: TGCAGCGTTGAAGATCGGGACAGTTACAATGAGCAGTTCTTC; CDR3aa: CSVEDRDSYNEQFF
j_gene: TRBJ2-3; d_gene: NA; abundance: NA; v_gene: TRBV7-2; CDR3nt: TGTGCCAGCAGCCGAACCGCAGTGACAGATACGCAGTATTTT; CDR3aa: CASSRTAVTDTQYF
j_gene: TRBJ1-2; d_gene: NA; abundance: many; v_gene: TRBV29-1; CDR3nt: TGCAGCGCTCGGGACAACACTAACTATGGCTACACCTTC; CDR3aa: CSARDNTNYGYTF
j_gene: TRBJ2-7; d_gene: NA; abundance: many; v_gene: TRBV20-1; CDR3nt: TGCAGTGCTAGTTCGCCGGGGGCGGGCTACGAGCAGTACTTC; CDR3aa: CSASSPGAGYEQYF
j_gene: TRBJ2-3; d_gene: NA; abundance: few; v_gene: TRBV28; CDR3nt: TGTGCCAGCAGTTTATGGGACGGAAACACAGATACGCAGTATTTT; CDR3aa: CASSLWDGNTDTQYF
j_gene: TRBJ2-7; d_gene: NA; abundance: few; v_gene: TRBV12-3/TRBV12-4; CDR3nt: TGTGCCAGCAGTTTTTTTGGGGACCCCGGCGAGCAGTACTTC; CDR3aa: CASSFFGDPGEQYF
j_gene: TRBJ2-5; d_gene: TRBD2; abundance: few; v_gene: TRBV28; CDR3nt: TGTGCCAGCATTCCACTAGCGGGGTACCAAGAGACCCAGTACTTC; CDR3aa: CASIPLAGYQETQYF
j_gene: TRBJ2-7; d_gene: TRBD2; abundance: many; v_gene: TRBV10-3; CDR3nt: TGTGCCATCAGTGAGACGGGACTAGCGAGCGAGCAGTACTTC; CDR3aa: CAISETGLASEQYF
j_gene: TRBJ1-5; d_gene: NA; abundance: few; v_gene: TRBV10-3; CDR3nt: TGTGCCATCAGTAACAGGGCGGGTCAGCCCCAGCATTTT; CDR3aa: CAISNRAGQPQHF
j_gene: TRBJ2-5; d_gene: NA; abundance: many; v_gene: TRBV3-1; CDR3nt: TGTGCCAGCAGCCAATTTGGAAGGCGAGAGACCCAGTACTTC; CDR3aa: CASSQFGRRETQYF
j_gene: TRBJ2-1; d_gene: TRBD2; abundance: few; v_gene: TRBV30; CDR3nt: TGTGCCTGGACTAGCGGGAGGGCCGGGGTAGCTGAGCAGTTCTTC; CDR3aa: CAWTSGRAGVAEQFF
j_gene: TRBJ2-1; d_gene: TRBD2; abundance: NA; v_gene: TRBV11-2; CDR3nt: TGTGCCAGCAGCTTTGGATGGACTAGGGGCGGATACGAGCAGTTCTTC; CDR3aa: CASSFGWTRGGYEQFF
j_gene: TRBJ2-7; d_gene: NA; abundance: many; v_gene: TRBV4-2; CDR3nt: TGTGCCAGCAGCCAATCCGGGCGGAGCTCCTACGAGCAGTACTTC; CDR3aa: CASSQSGRSSYEQYF
j_gene: TRBJ2-7; d_gene: NA; abundance: few; v_gene: TRBV27; CDR3nt: TGTGCCAGCAGTCCCTCCGGAGCAGCTCCCTACGAGCAGTACTTC; CDR3aa: CASSPSGAAPYEQYF
j_gene: TRBJ2-2; d_gene: TRBD2; abundance: few; v_gene: TRBV12-3/TRBV12-4; CDR3nt: TGTGCCAGCATTTCTAGCGGGGGGCCGAACACCGGGGAGCTGTTTTTT; CDR3aa: CASISSGGPNTGELFF
j_gene: TRBJ2-3; d_gene: TRBD2; abundance: NA; v_gene: TRBV7-6; CDR3nt: TGTGCCAGCAGCTTAGATGGGGGGGTCACAGATACGCAGTATTTT; CDR3aa: CASSLDGGVTDTQYF
j_gene: TRBJ2-7; d_gene: NA; abundance: NA; v_gene: TRBV10-3; CDR3nt: TGTGCCATCAGTGAAGCTACTAGGTCGAGTGAGCAGTACTTC; CDR3aa: CAISEATRSSEQYF
j_gene: TRBJ1-2; d_gene: NA; abundance: many; v_gene: TRBV29-1; CDR3nt: TGCAGCGTTGTAGGGTCTGGTGGCTACACCTTC; CDR3aa: CSVVGSGGYTF
j_gene: TRBJ2-1; d_gene: TRBD2; abundance: NA; v_gene: TRBV4-2; CDR3nt: TGTGCCAGCAGCCAAGACGAACTAGCGGGGGGCTTAAGCTCCTACAATGAGCAGTTCTTC; CDR3aa: CASSQDELAGGLSSYNEQFF
j_gene: TRBJ2-7; d_gene: NA; abundance: many; v_gene: TRBV4-2; CDR3nt: TGTGCCAGCAGCCAAGATGCGGGTTCCAAAAACTCCTACGAGCAGTACTTC; CDR3aa: CASSQDAGSKNSYEQYF
j_gene: TRBJ2-5; d_gene: TRBD1; abundance: NA; v_gene: TRBV7-2; CDR3nt: TGTGCCAGCAGCTTAGGGGACAGGGGGACCCAGTACTTC; CDR3aa: CASSLGDRGTQYF
j_gene: TRBJ2-7; d_gene: TRBD1; abundance: NA; v_gene: TRBV3-1; CDR3nt: TGTGCCAGCAGCCCCTCCGGGACAGCGTACTACGAGCAGTACTTC; CDR3aa: CASSPSGTAYYEQYF
j_gene: TRBJ1-5; d_gene: TRBD1; abundance: NA; v_gene: TRBV9; CDR3nt: TGTGCCAGCAGCATAGGGACAGGGGGCAATCACCCCCAGCATTTT; CDR3aa: CASSIGTGGNHPQHF
j_gene: TRBJ2-7; d_gene: NA; abundance: many; v_gene: TRBV5-1; CDR3nt: TGCGCCAGCAGCTTGGGGTTAGGGGCGACCTACGAGCAGTACTTC; CDR3aa: CASSLGLGATYEQYF
j_gene: TRBJ2-3; d_gene: NA; abundance: few; v_gene: TRBV9; CDR3nt: TGTGCCAGCGGCGTAGAGGGTGTGTCAGATACGCAGTATTTT; CDR3aa: CASGVEGVSDTQYF
j_gene: TRBJ2-4; d_gene: NA; abundance: NA; v_gene: TRBV20-1; CDR3nt: TGCAGTGCTAGAGACAGCAGCAAAAACATTCAGTACTTC; CDR3aa: CSARDSSKNIQYF
j_gene: TRBJ2-7; d_gene: NA; abundance: NA; v_gene: TRBV28; CDR3nt: TGTGCCAGCAGTTTAATCATGCAGGGCCCAAAGCCCGAGCAGTACTTC; CDR3aa: CASSLIMQGPKPEQYF
j_gene: TRBJ2-5; d_gene: TRBD2; abundance: many; v_gene: TRBV20-1; CDR3nt: TGCAGTGCTAGAGACCCGGGGGCTAGCGGGAGTGGGGAGACCCAGTACTTC; CDR3aa: CSARDPGASGSGETQYF
j_gene: TRBJ1-1; d_gene: NA; abundance: many; v_gene: TRBV6-5; CDR3nt: TGTGCCAGCAGTTCGGGGGATACTGAAGCTTTCTTT; CDR3aa: CASSSGDTEAFF
j_gene: TRBJ2-3; d_gene: TRBD1; abundance: NA; v_gene: TRBV20-1; CDR3nt: TGCAGTGCTTCGATGGGACAGTTCACAGATACGCAGTATTTT; CDR3aa: CSASMGQFTDTQYF
j_gene: TRBJ2-5; d_gene: TRBD2; abundance: NA; v_gene: TRBV27; CDR3nt: TGTGCCAGCAATCCTAGCGGGGGGGCCTTGGAGACCCAGTACTTC; CDR3aa: CASNPSGGALETQYF
j_gene: TRBJ2-5; d_gene: NA; abundance: NA; v_gene: TRBV6-2/TRBV6-3; CDR3nt: TGTGCCAGCAGTTACTCTAGCCCCGCGCAGACCCAGTACTTC; CDR3aa: CASSYSSPAQTQYF
j_gene: TRBJ1-4; d_gene: NA; abundance: NA; v_gene: TRBV18; CDR3nt: TGTGCCAGCTCACCCAGTGCCTGGGGGAATGAAAAACTGTTTTTT; CDR3aa: CASSPSAWGNEKLFF
j_gene: TRBJ1-4; d_gene: NA; abundance: once; v_gene: TRBV30; CDR3nt: TGTGCCTGGAAGGGGAGCTGGGGTGAAAAACTGTTTTTT; CDR3aa: CAWKGSWGEKLFF
j_gene: TRBJ2-6; d_gene: NA; abundance: NA; v_gene: TRBV5-1; CDR3nt: TGCGCCAGCAGCCCCTGGGCTTCCTCTGGGGCCAACGTCCTGACTTTC; CDR3aa: CASSPWASSGANVLTF
j_gene: TRBJ2-6; d_gene: NA; abundance: few; v_gene: TRBV18; CDR3nt: TGTGCCAGCTCAGACGGACGGACCTCTGGGGCCAACGTCCTGACTTTC; CDR3aa: CASSDGRTSGANVLTF
j_gene: TRBJ1-4; d_gene: NA; abundance: NA; v_gene: TRBV4-2; CDR3nt: TGTGCCAGCACCCCCGAAGCGGCGGTTGAAAAACTGTTTTTT; CDR3aa: CASTPEAAVEKLFF
j_gene: TRBJ2-1; d_gene: NA; abundance: once; v_gene: TRBV5-1; CDR3nt: TGCGCCAGCAGCACCAACCAGTTCTTC; CDR3aa: CASSTNQFF
j_gene: TRBJ2-3; d_gene: NA; abundance: NA; v_gene: TRBV20-1; CDR3nt: TGCAGTGCTAGAGAGCCCGGACCCACCGCAGATACGCAGTATTTT; CDR3aa: CSAREPGPTADTQYF
j_gene: TRBJ2-1; d_gene: NA; abundance: NA; v_gene: TRBV29-1; CDR3nt: TGCAGCGTTGAAGGCGGACTTTTCTCCAATGAGCAGTTCTTC; CDR3aa: CSVEGGLFSNEQFF
j_gene: TRBJ2-1; d_gene: TRBD1; abundance: NA; v_gene: TRBV29-1; CDR3nt: TGCAGCGTCCCTAAATGGGGGACAGAGGATGAGCAGGTCTTC; CDR3aa: CSVPKWGTEDEQVF
j_gene: TRBJ1-1; d_gene: NA; abundance: NA; v_gene: TRBV29-1; CDR3nt: TGCAGCGTTGCGCAACAGGGTTATACTGAAGCTTTCTTT; CDR3aa: CSVAQQGYTEAFF
j_gene: TRBJ1-5; d_gene: NA; abundance: NA; v_gene: TRBV18; CDR3nt: TGTGCCAGCTCACCAGATAGCAATCAGCCCCCGCATTTT; CDR3aa: CASSPDSNQPPHF
j_gene: TRBJ2-1; d_gene: NA; abundance: NA; v_gene: TRBV14; CDR3nt: TGTGCCAGCAGCCTCCGGGACTGGCTCAATGAGCAGTTCTTC; CDR3aa: CASSLRDWLNEQFF
j_gene: TRBJ2-7; d_gene: NA; abundance: NA; v_gene: TRBV20-1; CDR3nt: TGCAGTGCTAGACCCGACTCTTCAATTACCTACGAGCAGTACTTC; CDR3aa: CSARPDSSITYEQYF
j_gene: TRBJ2-1; d_gene: NA; abundance: NA; v_gene: TRBV12-3/TRBV12-4; CDR3nt: TGTGCCAGCATTACTAGGGAGTATCACAATGAGCAGTTCTTC; CDR3aa: CASITREYHNEQFF
j_gene: TRBJ2-1; d_gene: NA; abundance: many; v_gene: TRBV20-1; CDR3nt: TGCAGTGCTAGAGTCCGCGTGGCTGCCTACAATGAGCAGTTCTTC; CDR3aa: CSARVRVAAYNEQFF